This TCR beta chain was obtained from a study of early T cells in non-severe SARS-CoV-2 infection. Individual cDNA molecules were tagged with unique molecular identifiers. MiXCR, applied by TCRdb to the 5' RACE reads, yields one record per CDR3 protein. The sample shows approximately 80,000 distinct CDR3 sequences, 10% to 12% of them seen only once. Study results and caveats: The matching step, a VDJdb search, favored anti-spike CD8 responses and missed private and CD4 specificities.

V dropped 7 bases and J dropped 0 bases, with 15 bases sitting between them. The CDR3 consists of 14 residues. CDR1 and CDR2 (germline): SQVTM, ANQGSEA. This clonotype was seen at least ten times. Its antigen remains unknown. The chain employs TRBV29-1 and TRBJ1-2; D not certain. The sample was whole blood, taken at baseline. The TCR was taken from an adult who was a healthcare worker with PCR-confirmed SARS-CoV-2 infection or an uninfected control (not recorded which). CDR3 nucleotide sequence: TGCAGCGCCGAGACCAGGAATTCTAACTATGGCTACACCTTC. It specifies CSAETRNSNYGYTF.